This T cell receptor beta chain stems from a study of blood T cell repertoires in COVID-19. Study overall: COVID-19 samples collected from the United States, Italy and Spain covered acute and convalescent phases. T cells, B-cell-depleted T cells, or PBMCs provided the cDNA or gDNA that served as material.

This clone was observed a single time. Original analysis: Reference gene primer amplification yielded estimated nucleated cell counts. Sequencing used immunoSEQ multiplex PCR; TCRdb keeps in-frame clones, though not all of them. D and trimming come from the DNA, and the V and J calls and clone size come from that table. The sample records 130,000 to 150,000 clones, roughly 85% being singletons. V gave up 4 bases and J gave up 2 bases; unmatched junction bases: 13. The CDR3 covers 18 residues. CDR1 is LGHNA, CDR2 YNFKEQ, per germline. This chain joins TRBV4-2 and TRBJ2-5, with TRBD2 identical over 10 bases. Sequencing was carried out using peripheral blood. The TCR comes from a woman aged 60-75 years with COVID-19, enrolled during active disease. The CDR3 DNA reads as TGTGCCAGCAGCCCAGCGGCGTCTAGCGGGGGAGAACAAGAGACCCAGTACTTC. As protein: CASSPAASSGGEQETQYF.